This TCR beta chain was recovered during a study of beta chain features in type 1 diabetes. Study summary: The patient and healthy donor groups were comparable for age, gender and cell yields.

What was sequenced were expressed TCRB transcripts, since all of the isolated RNA had been reverse transcribed. TCRdb's table, derived via immunoSEQ multiplex PCR, lists solely in-frame clones and lacks some. Among around 450,000 clones listed, over 10% were seen once. Concerning this clone itself: What it binds is unknown.

Central memory, naive, regulatory and stem cell-like memory CD4+ cells were sorted by CD45RO/CCR7/CD25/CD127/CD95/CD27. The trim removed 3 bases at V and 7 bases at J, leaving 10 bases unmatched. Germline-derived CDR1 and CDR2 are SQVTM and ANQGSEA. The CDR3 length is 15 residues. Findings and limits, study-wide: For patients and controls alike, PCR might favor shorter templates to the same degree. Among patients, naive, central memory and Treg TCRB repertoires appeared more similar than among healthy donors.

Source material: naive CD4+ T cells from blood. This chain uses TRBV29-1 with TRBJ2-1, with 9 bases matching TRBD1. The TCR was taken from a woman aged 18-35 years in good health. The CDR3 protein is CSVDSWTGDRNEQFF. CDR3 nucleotide sequence: TGCAGCGTTGATTCCTGGACAGGGGATCGGAATGAGCAGTTCTTC.